This paragraph covers one T cell receptor beta chain sequence. This sample was taken from a study of cytomegalovirus exposure and HLA in healthy donors. 60 Vbeta and 13 Jbeta primers were used in PCR. Clones were read by immunoSEQ multiplex PCR, and TCRdb kept only the in-frame ones, dropping some. The sample has roughly 160,000 clones; around four fifths are singletons. Healthy donors of bone marrow made up the group. Donors were nominally healthy when sampled, though unrecorded immune exposures were likely. Sequencing was performed on PBMCs. The sequence came from a man between 25 and 39 years old in good health and CMV-seronegative.

CDR3 coding DNA: TGTGCCAGCAGCTTAGGGTCCGCAGGGAGGACCGGGGAGCTGTTTTTT. Translation: CASSLGSAGRTGELFF. The rearrangement joins TRBV7-2 to TRBJ2-2; D perhaps matches TRBD2 (6 bases). Germline-derived CDR1 and CDR2 are SGHTA and FQGNSA. The CDR3 covers 16 residues. V was trimmed by 1 base and J by 5 bases, leaving 14 bases between them. The variable domain in full, with the rest retrieved from reference TRBV7-2 and TRBJ2-2, is GAGVSQSPSNKVTEKGKDVELRCDPISGHTALYWYRQSLGQGLEFLIYFQGNSAPDKSGLPSDRFSAERTGGSVSTLTIQRTQQEDSAVYLCASSLGSAGRTGELFFGEGSRLTVL.